A selection of T cell receptor beta chains follows, all from one sample in a study of T cell responses to AZD1222 COVID-19 vaccine. The data were produced by immunoSEQ multiplex PCR, yet TCRdb's version contains in-frame clones alone and is incomplete. The repertoire includes some 110,000 clones, roughly nine tenths of them detected once, and approximately 4.2% sits in the top ten. The sample was peripheral blood, taken on day 0 of AZD1222 vaccination. These receptor sequences come from an adult in good health. The CDR3 runs from the conserved cysteine through the conserved F or W. D genes are given only for firm matches. The size of a clone is reported for some rows only, either as once, few or many, or as a class for expanded clones.

V: TRBV2
D: -
J: TRBJ2-1
size: -
DNA: TGTGCCAGCAGTGTTGAGGAGGGATTGAAAAATGAGCAGTTCTTC
CDR3: CASSVEEGLKNEQFF

V: TRBV15
D: TRBD2
J: TRBJ2-1
size: few
DNA: TGTGCCACCAGCAGGTGGGGACTAGCGGGAGGCGAGCAGTTCTTC
CDR3: CATSRWGLAGGEQFF

V: TRBV11-3
D: TRBD2
J: TRBJ2-1
size: -
DNA: TGTGCCAGCAGCCCGAGTCGGGGAGCGGGGGGCAATGAGCAGTTCTTC
CDR3: CASSPSRGAGGNEQFF

V: TRBV29-1
D: -
J: TRBJ1-1
size: -
DNA: TGCAGCGTTACTCGGGGCACTGAAGCTTTCTTT
CDR3: CSVTRGTEAFF

V: TRBV2
D: TRBD2
J: TRBJ2-1
size: -
DNA: TGTGCCAGCAGGGCCGGGACTAGCGGGAGAAATGAGCAGTTCTTC
CDR3: CASRAGTSGRNEQFF

V: TRBV19
D: -
J: TRBJ2-5
size: once
DNA: TGTGCCAGTGGGGTACAAGAGACCCAGTACTTC
CDR3: CASGVQETQYF

V: TRBV11-2
D: TRBD1
J: TRBJ2-7
size: -
DNA: TGTGCCAGCAGCTTTAGGACAGGATATGACTCCTACGAGCAGTACTTC
CDR3: CASSFRTGYDSYEQYF

V: TRBV29-1
D: TRBD1
J: TRBJ2-1
size: once
DNA: TGCAGCGTTGAAGACTCTTCGGACAGGCTAAATAATGAGCAGTTCTTC
CDR3: CSVEDSSDRLNNEQFF

V: TRBV27
D: TRBD1
J: TRBJ2-7
size: -
DNA: TGTGCCAGCAGTCTACCCGGGACAGGGCGGAGCGAGCAGTACTTC
CDR3: CASSLPGTGRSEQYF

V: TRBV27
D: -
J: TRBJ1-3
size: -
DNA: TGTGCCAGCAGGCAGGGAGCCTCTGGAAACACCATATATTTT
CDR3: CASRQGASGNTIYF

V: TRBV3-1/TRBV3-2
D: TRBD2
J: TRBJ2-7
size: -
DNA: TGTGCCAGCAGCCCCGGACTAGGGGCCTACGAGCAGTACTTC
CDR3: CASSPGLGAYEQYF

V: TRBV6-5
D: TRBD1
J: TRBJ1-2
size: -
DNA: TGTGCCAGCAGTCGGACAGGACCATTCTATGGCTACACCTTC
CDR3: CASSRTGPFYGYTF

V: TRBV18
D: -
J: TRBJ1-1
size: -
DNA: TGTGCCAGCTCACCACTACAGGGTACCAACACTGAAGCTTTCTTT
CDR3: CASSPLQGTNTEAFF